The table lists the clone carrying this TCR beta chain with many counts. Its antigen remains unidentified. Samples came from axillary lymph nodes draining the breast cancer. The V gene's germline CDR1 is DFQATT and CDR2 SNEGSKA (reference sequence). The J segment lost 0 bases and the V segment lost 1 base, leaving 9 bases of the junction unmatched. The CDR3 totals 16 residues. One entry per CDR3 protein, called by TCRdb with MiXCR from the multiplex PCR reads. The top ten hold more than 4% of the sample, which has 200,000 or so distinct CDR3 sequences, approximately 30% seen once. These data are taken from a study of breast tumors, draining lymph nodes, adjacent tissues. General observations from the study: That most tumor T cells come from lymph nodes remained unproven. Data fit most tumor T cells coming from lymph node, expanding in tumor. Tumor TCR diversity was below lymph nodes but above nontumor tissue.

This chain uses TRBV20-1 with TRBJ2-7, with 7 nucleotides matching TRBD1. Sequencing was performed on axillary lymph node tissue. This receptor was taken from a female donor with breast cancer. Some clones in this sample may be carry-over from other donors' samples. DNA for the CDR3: TGCAGTGCTAGAGGGTGGACAGGCGACGTCTCCTACGAGCAGTACTTC. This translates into CSARGWTGDVSYEQYF.